The 19 T cell receptor beta chains below come from one sample, sequenced in a study of cytomegalovirus exposure and HLA in healthy donors. With 60 Vbeta and 13 Jbeta primers, the PCR was carried out. Libraries were prepared by immunoSEQ multiplex PCR; TCRdb keeps only in-frame clonotypes and omits some of them. The table shows about 120,000 clones, with 81% occurring only once. The sequenced material came from PBMCs. The receptors shown here come from a woman aged 25 to 39 in good health and CMV-seronegative.

The chain combines TRBV4-3 with TRBJ2-7; 12 bases map to TRBD2. Germline CDR1 reads LGHNA; CDR2 reads YSLEER. J was trimmed by 4 bases and V by 5 bases; bases with no gene match: 6. The CDR3 totals 15 residues. In DNA, the CDR3 is TGCGCCAGCAGCGAACTAGCGGGAGGACTTTACGAGCAGTACTTC. Translating gives CASSELAGGLYEQYF.

The chain joins TRBV4-1 to TRBJ2-6, with 10 bases fitting TRBD1. Trimming removed 4 bases from V and 1 base from J; junction bases left unmatched: 13. CDR1 and CDR2 from the germline V gene are MGHRA and YSYEKL. This CDR3 region has 20 residues. The CDR3 DNA reads as TGCGCCAGCAGCCGAAGACTGTTGGGGACAGGGGATTCTGGGGCCAACGTCCTGACTTTC. Its translation: CASSRRLLGTGDSGANVLTF.

This chain joins TRBV18 and TRBJ2-6; a weak D match, TRBD1 (5 bases). This CDR3 has 16 amino acids. Trimming left V 1 base short and J 0 bases short, with 7 bases between. Germline values: CDR1 KGHSH, CDR2 LQKENI. The CDR3 bases are TGTGCCAGCTCACCACTGACAGACTCTGGGGCCAACGTCCTGACTTTC. This encodes CASSPLTDSGANVLTF. Full variable domain (remainder filled in from reference TRBV18 and TRBJ2-6): NAGVMQNPRHLVRRRGQEARLRCSPMKGHSHVYWYRQLPEEGLKFMVYLQKENIIDESGMPKERFSAEFPKEGPSILRIQQVVRGDSAAYFCASSPLTDSGANVLTFGAGSRLTVL.

The V gene is TRBV11-2, the J gene TRBJ2-7; D might be TRBD2 (5 bases). V lost 2 bases to trimming and J lost 0 bases, with 14 bases between them. Germline V gives CDR1 SGHAT, CDR2 FQNNGV. The CDR3 runs to 16 residues. CDR3 residues: CASSLRSGASSYEQYF. In DNA, the CDR3 is TGTGCCAGCAGCTTAAGAAGCGGAGCGAGCTCCTACGAGCAGTACTTC.

The chain employs TRBV6-5 and TRBJ1-1, with D unresolved. Germline lookup yields CDR1 MNHEY and CDR2 SVGAGI. The ends were cut back, 5 bases at V and 1 base at J, with 11 bases in the middle. CDR3 length equals 14 residues. CDR3 residues: CASSVSIQNTEAFF. CDR3 DNA sequence: TGTGCCAGCAGTGTTTCCATACAGAACACTGAAGCTTTCTTT.

This clone was observed a handful of times. The gene calls are TRBV7-9 and TRBJ2-7; tentative D call: TRBD2 (5 bases). This CDR3 is built from 15 residues. Germline V gene sequence: CDR1 SEHNR, CDR2 FQNEAQ (reference sequence). V was clipped by 4 bases and J by 3 bases, with 16 bases between them. CDR3 sequence reads: CASSSREQRVYEQYF. The CDR3 nucleotides are TGTGCCAGCAGCTCTCGGGAACAGAGGGTCTACGAGCAGTACTTC.

The chain uses TRBV7-3 and TRBJ1-6; D remains unclear. Trimming removed 3 bases at V and 0 bases at J, with 3 bases between. This CDR3 is 14 amino acids long. Germline CDR1 SGHTA, CDR2 FQGTGA. CDR3 DNA sequence: TGTGCCAGCAGCTTGAGCTCCTATAATTCACCCCTCCACTTT. Translated: CASSLSSYNSPLHF. The complete variable domain, with remaining parts taken from reference TRBV7-3 and TRBJ1-6, reads GAGVSQTPSNKVTEKGKYVELRCDPISGHTALYWYRQSLGQGPEFLIYFQGTGAADDSGLPNDRFFAVRPEGSVSTLKIQRTERGDSAVYLCASSLSSYNSPLHFGNGTRLTVT.

This chain joins TRBV4-2 and TRBJ1-2; tentatively, D is TRBD1 (5 bases). V was clipped by 6 bases and J by 8 bases, with 19 bases between them. CDR1 and CDR2 from the germline V gene are LGHNA and YNFKEQ. The CDR3 loop spans 14 amino acids. The CDR3 sequence is CASRGQGFGEGYTF. CDR3 bases: TGTGCCAGCAGGGGGCAGGGCTTCGGAGAGGGCTACACCTTC.

The chain has TRBV9 and TRBJ2-7, with a tentative D call TRBD1 (6 bases). The ends were cut back, 6 bases at V and 1 base at J, with 20 bases in the middle. The germline gives CDR1 SGDLS, CDR2 YYNGEE. The CDR3 totals 16 residues. The CDR3 protein is CASNRGDRLGSYEQYF. In DNA form, the CDR3 reads TGTGCCAGCAACCGGGGAGACAGGCTTGGGTCCTACGAGCAGTACTTC.

This sequence joins TRBV18 and TRBJ2-5; 13 bases agree with TRBD2. Germline V gene data show CDR1 as KGHSH and CDR2 as LQKENI. This CDR3 region has 17 residues. The ends lost 1 base at V and 4 bases at J; junction bases unmatched: 6. CDR3 in DNA: TGTGCCAGCTCACCACTACGGACTAGCGGGAGTTTAGAGACCCAGTACTTC. Its protein is CASSPLRTSGSLETQYF.

V and J are TRBV10-2 and TRBJ2-7; 7 bases align to TRBD2. The CDR3 spans 13 residues. V shed 9 bases, J shed 3 bases, and the junction held 8 bases outside the gene matches. CDR1 is WSHSY, CDR2 SAAADI, per germline. CDR3 sequence reads: CASTGGGYYEQYF. The CDR3 bases are TGCGCCAGTACGGGGGGAGGGTACTACGAGCAGTACTTC.

The chain uses TRBV2 and TRBJ2-3; TRBD2 matches at 8 bases. This CDR3 contains 15 residues. Germline CDR1 reads SNHLY; CDR2 reads FYNNEI. V lost 4 bases and J lost 2; bases outside the gene matches: 5. CDR3 residues: CASSVRGRYTDTQYF. The CDR3 DNA reads as TGTGCCAGCAGTGTGCGCGGGAGGTACACAGATACGCAGTATTTT. The full variable domain, in which reference TRBV2 and TRBJ2-3 provide the parts outside the CDR3, is EPEVTQTPSHQVTQMGQEVILRCVPISNHLYFYWYRQILGQKVEFLVSFYNNEISEKSEIFDDQFSVERPDGSNFTLKIRSTKLEDSAMYFCASSVRGRYTDTQYFGPGTRLTVL.

The J gene is TRBJ2-3, the V gene TRBV10-3; 12 bases match TRBD2. Germline CDR1 ENHRY, CDR2 SYGVKD. This CDR3 contains 22 residues. With 5 bases clipped from V and 1 base from J, the junction kept 22 bases outside the gene matches. The CDR3 DNA sequence: TGTGCCATCAGTCAGCGTAGACTAGCGGGGGACGAGTTGGGATCAGGCACAGATACGCAGTATTTT. Its translation: CAISQRRLAGDELGSGTDTQYF.

Remarks on this clone: One end of the junction varies from germline; a read error may be responsible. V usage is TRBV7-9 and J usage is TRBJ1-5; a weak D match, TRBD1 (5 bases). The CDR3 extends over 18 amino acids. Germline-derived CDR1 and CDR2 are SEHNR and FQNEAQ (reference sequence). The CDR3 DNA reads as TGTTCCAGCAGCTTAGGGAGAGCTAATGGGGCTAGCAATCAGCCCCAGCATTTT. Translating it yields CSSSLGRANGASNQPQHF.

The CDR3 sequence: CASSLAAGRDEQFF. Here the CDR3 DNA reads TGTGCCAGCAGCTTAGCGGCAGGGCGCGATGAGCAGTTCTTC. The chain uses TRBV7-8 and TRBJ2-1; the D gene is possibly TRBD1 (5 bases). Germline loops: CDR1 SGHVS, CDR2 FQNEAQ. V lost 0 bases and J 8 bases, leaving 11 bases between the germline ends. This CDR3 is 14 amino acids long.

This chain connects TRBV6-5 to TRBJ1-5; D call uncertain. Germline values: CDR1 MNHEY, CDR2 SVGAGI. The CDR3 has 13 amino acids. V was clipped by 6 bases and J by 4 bases, with 10 bases between them. The CDR3 DNA is TGTGCCAGCAGACGATATAGAAATCAGCCCCAGCATTTT. Translation: CASRRYRNQPQHF.

This CDR3 reads CASSFGGFAYEQYF. CDR3 in DNA: TGTGCCAGCAGTTTTGGGGGCTTTGCCTACGAGCAGTACTTC. This rearrangement joins TRBV27 to TRBJ2-7, with a tentative D call TRBD1 (6 bases). The CDR3 runs 14 residues. Trimming pared 3 bases from V and 2 bases from J, leaving 11 bases between. In germline, CDR1 is MNHEY, CDR2 SMNVEV (reference sequence).

The rearrangement uses TRBV4-1 and TRBJ2-7; no clear D gene. The CDR3 has 15 amino acids. The V end was cut by 1 base, the J end by 0 bases, with 10 bases between. Looked up from germline, CDR1 is MGHRA and CDR2 is YSYEKL. The CDR3, as DNA: TGCGCCAGCAGCCAAGCTGGAGTGCTCTCCTACGAGCAGTACTTC. This encodes CASSQAGVLSYEQYF.

The chain recombines TRBV10-1 with TRBJ2-3; D perhaps matches TRBD2 (6 bases). The CDR3 runs 14 residues. CDR1 WNHNN and CDR2 SYGVQD come from the germline V gene (reference sequence). Trimming took 2 bases from V and 5 from J, leaving 11 bases between them. The CDR3 here is CASSEGGRGDTQYF. As DNA, the CDR3 is TGCGCCAGCAGTGAGGGAGGGAGAGGAGATACGCAGTATTTT.